This T cell receptor beta chain comes out of a study of Graves' ophthalmopathy and Graves' hyperthyroidism. In the case of this clonotype: The antigen is not known.

CDR1 is SGHAT and CDR2 is FQNNGV in the germline V gene. The V gene lost 1 base and the J gene lost 5 bases, with 17 bases spanning the gap. The length of the CDR3 is 16 residues. Study-wide findings and caveats: A model built from 13 signatures distinguished ophthalmopathy from stable hyperthyroidism with approximately 90% sensitivity and about 81% specificity.

Scientists amplified the TCR beta CDR3 regions from RNA transcripts. Scientists carried out first-round RT-PCR using HTBI primers and then a second-round multiplex PCR. TCRdb redid the calling of the multiplex PCR reads with MiXCR, one entry per CDR3 protein. The sample has hundreds of thousands of distinct CDR3 sequences, roughly two fifths seen once; the top ten hold around 40%. The TCR sequence derives from an adult man with Graves' ophthalmopathy. The sample comprised peripheral blood. The chain carries TRBV11-2 and TRBJ2-5; D tentatively fits TRBD1 or TRBD2 (5 bases each). CDR3 amino acids: CASSLATETGDETQYF. CDR3 DNA: TGTGCCAGCAGCTTAGCTACTGAGACCGGGGACGAGACCCAGTACTTC.